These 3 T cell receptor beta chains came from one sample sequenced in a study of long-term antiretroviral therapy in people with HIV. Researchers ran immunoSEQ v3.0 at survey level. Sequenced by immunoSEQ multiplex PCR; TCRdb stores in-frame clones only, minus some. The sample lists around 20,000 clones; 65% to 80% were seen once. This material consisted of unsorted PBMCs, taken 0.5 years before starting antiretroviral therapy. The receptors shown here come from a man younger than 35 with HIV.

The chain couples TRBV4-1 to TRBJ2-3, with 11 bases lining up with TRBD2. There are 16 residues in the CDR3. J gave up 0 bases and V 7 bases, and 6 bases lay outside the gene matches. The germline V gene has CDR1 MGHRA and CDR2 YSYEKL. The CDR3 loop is CASKLSSGGSTDTQYF. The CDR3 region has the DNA TGCGCCAGCAAACTATCTAGCGGGGGGAGCACAGATACGCAGTATTTT.

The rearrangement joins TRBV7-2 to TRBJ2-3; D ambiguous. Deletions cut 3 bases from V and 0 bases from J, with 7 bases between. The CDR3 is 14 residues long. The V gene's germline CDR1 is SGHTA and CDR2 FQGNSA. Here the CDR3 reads CASSLGPSTDTQYF. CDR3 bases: TGTGCCAGCAGCTTGGGCCCGAGCACAGATACGCAGTATTTT.

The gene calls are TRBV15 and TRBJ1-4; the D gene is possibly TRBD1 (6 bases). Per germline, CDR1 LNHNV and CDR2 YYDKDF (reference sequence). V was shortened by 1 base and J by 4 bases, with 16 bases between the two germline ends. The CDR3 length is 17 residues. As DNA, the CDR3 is TGTGCCACCAGCAGAGCGCCCGGGGGCGGAATTAATGAAAAACTGTTTTTT. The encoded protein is CATSRAPGGGINEKLFF.